This T cell receptor (beta chain) stems from a study of blood T cell repertoires in COVID-19. At the level of the study: The United States, Italy and Spain were the sources of the acute and convalescent COVID-19 samples.

Profiling relied on immunoSEQ multiplex PCR, and the TCRdb table lists in-frame clones only, not all of them. The sample gives 130,000 or so clones, around four fifths of which show up once; around 20% is in the top ten. The V and J ends lost 2 bases and 4 bases, in that order; junction bases with no gene match: 8. CDR3 size: 16 residues. CDR1 is LGHDT and CDR2 is YNNKEL in the germline V gene (reference sequence). The sequence was obtained from an elderly man with acute or convalescent COVID-19. The sequencing sample was made of peripheral blood. This chain connects TRBV3-1 (or the pseudogene TRBV3-2) to TRBJ2-4; TRBD2 matches 7 bases. This CDR3 reads CASSQSGDQRKNIQYF. DNA for the CDR3: TGTGCCAGCAGCCAAAGCGGGGACCAAAGAAAAAACATTCAGTACTTC.